This is a list of T cell receptor beta chains from one sample in a study of blood T cell repertoires in COVID-19. Method: immunoSEQ multiplex PCR; TCRdb's copy keeps in-frame clones and lacks some. This table holds fewer than 120,000 clones, approximately 90% found once. The source material was peripheral blood. These receptors originate from a woman aged 45-60 years with acute or convalescent COVID-19. The CDR3 runs from the conserved cysteine through the conserved F or W. A D gene is named only where the DNA matches it firmly. Size tells how often a clone was seen (once, few, many) or the class of an expanded clone, and some rows leave it out.

cdr3_nt	cdr3_aa	d_call	j_call	clone_size	v_call
TGTGCCAGCAGTCCCCCCCGCAGGGACTATGGCTACACCTTC	CASSPPRRDYGYTF	NA	TRBJ1-2	NA	TRBV28
TGCGCCAGCGCCCTGACACAGGGTGCGGTGCAGCCCCAGCATTTT	CASALTQGAVQPQHF	NA	TRBJ1-5	NA	TRBV5-1
TGTGCCAGCACCACGGCGGCCCAATACGAGCAGTACTTC	CASTTAAQYEQYF	NA	TRBJ2-7	once	TRBV7-2
TGTGCCACCAGTGGGGGGACTAGCGCCTACAATGAGCAGTTCTTC	CATSGGTSAYNEQFF	TRBD2	TRBJ2-1	NA	TRBV24-1
TGTGCCAGCAGCAAGACTAGCGGGTACTACAATGAGCAGTTCTTC	CASSKTSGYYNEQFF	TRBD2	TRBJ2-1	NA	TRBV7-2
TGCGCCAGCAGTGATCGGGGGGAGAGCGAGCAGTACTTC	CASSDRGESEQYF	TRBD2	TRBJ2-7	NA	TRBV10-1
TGTGCCAGCAGCTTGGGCGGGAGACCCGCATCCACAGATACGCAGTATTTT	CASSLGGRPASTDTQYF	TRBD2	TRBJ2-3	NA	TRBV5-5
TGTGCCAGCAGCCAAGATAGCGCGGGATTAAGCGACGAGCAGTACTTC	CASSQDSAGLSDEQYF	NA	TRBJ2-7	NA	TRBV14
TGTGCCAGCAGCAAAGAGGCGGGGGGCAACGAGCAGTACTTC	CASSKEAGGNEQYF	NA	TRBJ2-7	NA	TRBV21-1
TGTGCCAGCAGCTTGGGGGGACAGGGATCCTACGAGCAGTACTTC	CASSLGGQGSYEQYF	TRBD1	TRBJ2-7	NA	TRBV5-4
TGTGCCAGTAGTATCCAGGGTGTTTTTACCGGGGAGCTGTTTTTT	CASSIQGVFTGELFF	NA	TRBJ2-2	NA	TRBV19
TGCGCCAGCAGCTGGAGTGCAGGGGGCTTTGGTAATTCACCCCTCCACTTT	CASSWSAGGFGNSPLHF	TRBD1	TRBJ1-6	few	TRBV5-1
TGTGCCAGCTCACAGGACGGACAAGGAAATCAGCCCCAGCATTTT	CASSQDGQGNQPQHF	NA	TRBJ1-5	few	TRBV18
TGTGCCAGCAGTGAATTGATGGTAGCGGGAGTCCATGAGCAGTTCTTC	CASSELMVAGVHEQFF	TRBD2	TRBJ2-1	NA	TRBV25-1